This T cell receptor (beta chain) was documented in a study of shared clonotypes between healthy human individuals. J lost 1 base, V lost 4 bases, and 4 bases had no gene match. Germline CDR1 MGHRA, CDR2 YSYEKL. The CDR3 contains 16 residues. Genomic DNA belonging to each subset was distributed in equal measure over several immunoSEQ plates. The authors loaded 200 ng DNA, 25,000 to 30,000 T cell genomes, into sorted-subset replicate PCRs. Sequencing used immunoSEQ multiplex PCR; TCRdb keeps in-frame clones, though not all of them. The sample carries a few million clones, approximately 95% recorded once.

This clonotype originated in a man between 18 and 35 years old in good health. Some clones in this sample may be carry-over from other donors' samples. Input material: naive CD4+ T cells from PBMCs. Noted subset: CD45RA+ positively selected. The chain combines TRBV4-1 with TRBJ2-5, with 12 bases lining up with TRBD2. As DNA, the CDR3 is TGCGCCAGCAGCCCCGGACTAGCGGGGACCCAAGAGACCCAGTACTTC. This codes for CASSPGLAGTQETQYF.